This T cell receptor beta chain appears in the sequencing data of a study of human T cells and chemical hapten exposure. The library labeled individual cDNA molecules by adding unique molecular identifiers to them. TCRdb ran MiXCR on the RACE reads and lists one entry per CDR3 protein. In the table there are approximately 90,000 distinct CDR3 sequences, around 10% of which are singletons. The time point is: patch test 2, 6 weeks after DPC sensitization. Described treatment: therapeutic diphenylcyclopropenone sensitization with weekly scalp DPC. From germline, CDR1 is MNHNY and CDR2 SVGAGI (reference sequence). This CDR3 region has 16 residues. V was cut by 3 bases and J by 5 bases, with 17 bases left in between. This clonotype was picked up many times.

The genes are TRBV6-6 and TRBJ1-5; maybe TRBD1 (5 bases). The sample in question was whole blood, obtained in connection with sensitization to the hapten diphenylcyclopropenone (DPC). This receptor was obtained from a man aged 40-50 years with alopecia areata. Some clones in this sample may be carry-over from other donors' samples. CDR3 nucleotides: TGTGCCAGCAGTTATATGACCGGGGCAGAAGATCAGCCCCAGCATTTT. Amino acid sequence: CASSYMTGAEDQPQHF.